The rows below give T cell receptor beta chains drawn from one sample of a study of beta chain features in type 1 diabetes. Data came from immunoSEQ multiplex PCR; TCRdb stores just in-frame clones and leaves some out. The table records hundreds of thousands of clones, approximately 10% of them present only once. The sample was naive CD4+ T cells from blood. Receptors were obtained from a woman aged 25 to 39 in good health. CDR3s include the opening cysteine and the closing phenylalanine or tryptophan. A D gene is named only where the DNA matches it firmly. Rows may omit the clone size; those that give it use once, few, many or a size class.

d_gene,len,j_gene,abundance,v_gene,CDR3aa,CDR3nt
TRBD2,15,TRBJ2-7,NA,TRBV27,CASSLTSGTTSWQYF,TGTGCCAGCAGTTTAACTAGCGGGACAACGTCCTGGCAGTACTTC
NA,13,TRBJ2-7,few,TRBV30,CAWSVQGVGEQYF,TGTGCCTGGAGTGTTCAGGGCGTCGGGGAGCAGTACTTC
NA,16,TRBJ2-7,NA,TRBV7-9,CASSLDMAPIPYEQYF,TGTGCCAGCAGCTTAGATATGGCACCAATCCCCTACGAGCAGTACTTC
TRBD2,18,TRBJ2-1,NA,TRBV9,CASSGKQGALAAPNEQFF,TGTGCCAGCAGCGGTAAGCAGGGTGCACTAGCGGCCCCCAATGAGCAGTTCTTC
TRBD2,16,TRBJ2-7,NA,TRBV19,CASSVRAGVGSYEQYF,TGTGCCAGTAGTGTCCGAGCGGGAGTAGGGTCCTACGAGCAGTACTTC
NA,17,TRBJ2-1,few,TRBV5-4,CASSLGSGGGGYNEQFF,TGTGCCAGCAGCTTAGGAAGTGGCGGAGGAGGCTACAATGAGCAGTTCTTC
NA,15,TRBJ2-1,NA,TRBV7-9,CASSLDSGQYNEQFF,TGTGCCAGCAGCTTAGACAGCGGCCAATACAATGAGCAGTTCTTC
TRBD2,16,TRBJ2-7,few,TRBV18,CASSQAIAGSSYEQYF,TGTGCCAGCTCACAGGCCATAGCGGGGAGCTCCTACGAGCAGTACTTC
NA,14,TRBJ1-5,NA,TRBV7-2,CASSSQGLDQPQHF,TGTGCCAGCAGTTCACAGGGTCTAGATCAGCCCCAGCATTTT
TRBD2,19,TRBJ2-1,NA,TRBV27,CASSLLGTSGSGAYNEQFF,TGTGCCAGCAGTTTATTGGGGACTAGCGGGAGCGGTGCCTACAATGAGCAGTTCTTC
NA,17,TRBJ2-7,few,TRBV7-2,CASSEGTAAGYSYEQYF,TGTGCCAGCAGCGAGGGCACGGCGGCGGGTTACTCCTACGAGCAGTACTTC
NA,13,TRBJ2-5,NA,TRBV6-6,CASSYPGIETQYF,TGTGCCAGCAGTTACCCAGGGATCGAGACCCAGTACTTC
TRBD1,16,TRBJ2-3,few,TRBV2,CASSPPGTGLLDTQYF,TGTGCCAGCAGTCCGCCCGGGACAGGGTTATTGGATACGCAGTATTTT
TRBD1,15,TRBJ2-5,NA,TRBV28,CASDRDALDMETQYF,TGTGCCAGCGACAGGGACGCCTTGGATATGGAGACCCAGTACTTC
NA,14,TRBJ1-1,NA,TRBV7-9,CASSLGGSNTEAFF,TGTGCCAGCAGCTTAGGAGGGAGCAACACTGAAGCTTTCTTT
NA,15,TRBJ2-2,NA,TRBV2,CASSVWLSGTGELFF,TGTGCCAGCAGTGTTTGGCTTTCAGGCACCGGGGAGCTGTTTTTT
NA,15,TRBJ1-4,NA,TRBV30,CAWSDPKTVNEKLFF,TGTGCCTGGAGTGATCCTAAGACAGTGAATGAAAAACTGTTTTTT
NA,13,TRBJ2-5,NA,TRBV30,CAWTGKYQETQYF,TGTGCCTGGACAGGGAAGTACCAAGAGACCCAGTACTTC
TRBD2,14,TRBJ2-5,NA,TRBV5-4,CASSLDGREETQYF,TGTGCCAGCAGCTTGGACGGGAGGGAAGAGACCCAGTACTTC
NA,12,TRBJ1-1,few,TRBV29-1,CSFLGQGIEAFF,TGCAGTTTCTTAGGGCAGGGGATTGAAGCTTTCTTT
NA,15,TRBJ2-7,NA,TRBV7-9,CASSRRRDTFYEQYF,TGTGCCAGCAGCAGACGCCGGGACACCTTCTACGAGCAGTACTTC
TRBD2,13,TRBJ2-7,NA,TRBV4-3,CASSQGLAYEQYF,TGCGCCAGCAGCCAAGGACTAGCTTACGAGCAGTACTTC
TRBD1,14,TRBJ1-1,few,TRBV9,CASSETGGSSEAFF,TGTGCCAGCAGCGAAACAGGGGGCAGTTCTGAAGCTTTCTTT
TRBD1,11,TRBJ1-1,few,TRBV5-4,CASSETGRAFF,TGTGCCAGCAGCGAGACAGGGAGAGCTTTCTTT
NA,14,TRBJ1-1,NA,TRBV28,CASSLYRANTEAFF,TGTGCCAGCAGTTTATACAGGGCGAACACTGAAGCTTTCTTT
TRBD1,15,TRBJ1-2,NA,TRBV11-3,CASSLGSGQAYGYTF,TGTGCCAGCAGCTTGGGGAGCGGACAGGCATATGGCTACACCTTC
NA,12,TRBJ2-7,NA,TRBV30,CALERGTGEQYF,TGTGCCTTAGAGAGGGGGACGGGGGAGCAGTACTTC
NA,13,TRBJ2-7,once,TRBV6-1,CASSDGSSYEQYF,TGTGCCAGCAGTGATGGCAGTTCCTACGAGCAGTACTTC
NA,14,TRBJ2-6,many,TRBV29-1,CSVEGGSGANVLTF,TGCAGCGTTGAAGGAGGGTCTGGGGCCAACGTCCTGACTTTC
NA,16,TRBJ2-7,few,TRBV28,CASSSRHTGGVGEQYF,TGTGCCAGCAGTTCGCGACATACAGGGGGGGTTGGTGAGCAGTACTTC
TRBD1,15,TRBJ2-1,NA,TRBV7-3,CASSLAGGTYNEQFF,TGTGCCAGCAGCCTAGCAGGGGGAACCTACAATGAGCAGTTCTTC
NA,14,TRBJ1-3,few,TRBV28,CASSLTSTGNTIYF,TGTGCCAGCAGTCTCACCAGTACTGGAAACACCATATATTTT
NA,14,TRBJ2-4,NA,TRBV27,CASSQLVAKNIQYF,TGTGCCAGCAGTCAACTTGTAGCCAAAAACATTCAGTACTTC
TRBD1,15,TRBJ2-7,few,TRBV7-9,CASSPGGQGAREQYF,TGTGCCAGCAGCCCAGGGGGACAGGGGGCGCGGGAGCAGTACTTC
NA,13,TRBJ2-6,NA,TRBV6-1,CASRSSGANVLTF,TGTGCCAGCAGGAGCTCTGGGGCCAACGTCCTGACTTTC
TRBD2,16,TRBJ2-3,few,TRBV4-3,CASSLVGRGRTDTQYF,TGCGCCAGCAGCCTCGTTGGGAGGGGTCGCACAGATACGCAGTATTTT
TRBD2,17,TRBJ2-7,NA,TRBV4-3,CASSQGGVAGAAYEQYF,TGCGCCAGCAGCCAAGGGGGGGTAGCGGGAGCGGCCTACGAGCAGTACTTC
NA,13,TRBJ1-2,NA,TRBV28,CASSSRRNYGYTF,TGTGCCAGCAGTAGTCGTCGGAACTATGGCTACACCTTC
NA,17,TRBJ1-2,NA,TRBV11-2,CASSLDHRGTTNYGYTF,TGTGCCAGCAGCTTAGATCATCGAGGAACTACTAACTATGGCTACACCTTC
TRBD2,13,TRBJ2-3,NA,TRBV29-1,CSVHSGSRDTQYF,TGCAGCGTACATAGCGGGAGCCGAGATACGCAGTATTTT
TRBD2,12,TRBJ2-3,few,TRBV7-9,CASIPDLAGVYF,TGTGCCAGCATCCCCGATCTAGCGGGAGTGTATTTT